These T cell receptor beta chains were read from a single sample in a study of blood T cell repertoires in COVID-19. The protocol was immunoSEQ multiplex PCR, while the TCRdb copy is restricted to in-frame clones and leaves out a portion. Found here are approximately 150,000 clones, roughly nine tenths of them singletons; the top ten hold about 4.7%. Sequencing input: peripheral blood. These receptors all come from a human donor in a cohort sampled during active COVID-19. Each CDR3 is given with its conserved first and last residue. D genes are given only for firm matches. For some rows the clone size is stated as once, few or many, or as a class when expanded; others skip it.

d_gene	abundance	j_gene	v_gene	CDR3nt	CDR3aa
TRBD1	NA	TRBJ1-1	TRBV28	TGTGCCAGCAGTCCCGGGACAGAGTTGAACACTGAAGCTTTCTTT	CASSPGTELNTEAFF
TRBD1	NA	TRBJ1-5	TRBV30	TGTGCCTGGAGTGCCATAGGACAGGGGATGGATCAGCCCCAGCATTTT	CAWSAIGQGMDQPQHF
NA	NA	TRBJ1-1	TRBV28	TGTGCCAGCAGTTTATACAGGGAGGCTTTCTTT	CASSLYREAFF
NA	NA	TRBJ2-7	TRBV30	TGTGCCTGGAGGAAGCGCGGCGAGCAGTACTTC	CAWRKRGEQYF
TRBD1	NA	TRBJ2-1	TRBV6-5	TGTGCCAGCGAGGACAGGGCTAGAAACAATGAGCAGTTCTTC	CASEDRARNNEQFF
TRBD2	NA	TRBJ2-7	TRBV7-8	TGTGCCAGCAGCTTAGAAGCGGGGGCCTACGAGCAGTACTTC	CASSLEAGAYEQYF
NA	NA	TRBJ1-5	TRBV5-5	TGTGCCAGCAGCTTGGTCCAGGGGTGGGAACAGCCCCAGCATTTT	CASSLVQGWEQPQHF
NA	NA	TRBJ1-2	TRBV6-5	TGTGCCAGCAGTTGGACCAGGGGTGAGGGCTACACCTTC	CASSWTRGEGYTF
NA	NA	TRBJ1-5	TRBV20-1	TGCAGTGCTAGTATAGGCAATCAGCCCCAGCATTTT	CSASIGNQPQHF
TRBD1	NA	TRBJ2-5	TRBV5-5	TGTGCCAGCAGCTTGGATCTTGACAGGGTAGTGGAGACCCAGTACTTC	CASSLDLDRVVETQYF
TRBD1	few	TRBJ2-6	TRBV28	TGTGCCAGCAGTTTATATGTTAGGACAGGTCACTCTGGGGCCAACGTCCTGACTTTC	CASSLYVRTGHSGANVLTF
NA	NA	TRBJ2-2	TRBV5-1	TGCGCCAGCAGCTTGAACGCCAACACGAACACCGGGGAGCTGTTTTTT	CASSLNANTNTGELFF
NA	NA	TRBJ1-2	TRBV6-5	TGTGCCAGCAGTTACTCGATGAGCTATGGCTACACCTTC	CASSYSMSYGYTF
NA	many	TRBJ1-1	TRBV21-1	TGTGCCAGCAGCCCCTGGGGCCAGAACACTGAAGCTTTCTTT	CASSPWGQNTEAFF
NA	NA	TRBJ1-5	TRBV28	TGTGCCACCAAGAGGGTGGATAGCAATCAGCCCCAGCATTTT	CATKRVDSNQPQHF
TRBD1	NA	TRBJ1-6	TRBV12-3/TRBV12-4	TGTGCCAGCAGTGGGACAGGGCGGTCACCCCTCCACTTT	CASSGTGRSPLHF
TRBD2	NA	TRBJ2-7	TRBV7-8	TGTGCCAGCAGCTCGGGACTAGCGGCCTTAGGGGCCTACGAGCAGTACTTC	CASSSGLAALGAYEQYF
TRBD2	NA	TRBJ2-7	TRBV7-2	TGTGCCAGCAGCACCACTAGCGGGGGGGCCTACGAGCAGTACTTC	CASSTTSGGAYEQYF
TRBD2	NA	TRBJ2-3	TRBV10-3	TGTGCCATCAGTGAGCGCGGTCGGGTACTAGCGGGGGGGAATAGAAGGGAGGATACGCAGTATTTT	CAISERGRVLAGGNRREDTQYF
NA	NA	TRBJ2-5	TRBV3-1/TRBV3-2	TGTGCCAGCAGCCAAGAGTCCGCCGCCAAAGGAGGGGAGACCCAGTACTTC	CASSQESAAKGGETQYF
NA	NA	TRBJ1-4	TRBV6-5	TGTGCCAGCAGGAAACAGGAAGCAACTAATGAAAAACTGTTTTTT	CASRKQEATNEKLFF
NA	NA	TRBJ2-7	TRBV2	TGTGCCAGCAGACCTCGACAGGAAAACTACGAGCAGTACTTC	CASRPRQENYEQYF
TRBD2	once	TRBJ2-1	TRBV7-3	TGTGCCAGCAGCCGACGCGCTAGCGGGGGCCACAATGAGCAGTTCTTC	CASSRRASGGHNEQFF
TRBD2	NA	TRBJ2-7	TRBV6-6	TGTGCCAGCAGCCGAATCCCGGGACTAGCGGGAGGGTCCTACGAGCAGTACTTC	CASSRIPGLAGGSYEQYF
NA	once	TRBJ2-3	TRBV7-3	TGTGCCAGCAGCTTATTGGCCAGGAGCACAGATACGCAGTATTTT	CASSLLARSTDTQYF
NA	NA	TRBJ2-5	TRBV5-6	TGTGCCAGCAGCCGTGAGGAGACCCAGTACTTC	CASSREETQYF
TRBD1	NA	TRBJ1-2	TRBV4-1	TGCGCCAGCAGCCACTTCGGACAGGGCGATGGCTACACCTTC	CASSHFGQGDGYTF
TRBD1	few	TRBJ1-5	TRBV28	TGTGCCAGCCAAACAGGGGGTCAGCCCCAGCATTTT	CASQTGGQPQHF
NA	NA	TRBJ2-7	TRBV6-2/TRBV6-3	TGTGCCAGCAGTTACGGACAGTCGGCCTACGAGCAGTACTTC	CASSYGQSAYEQYF
NA	NA	TRBJ1-2	TRBV7-2	TGTGCCAGCCCGCGGGACGGCCCTAACTATGGCTACACCTTC	CASPRDGPNYGYTF
NA	NA	TRBJ2-2	TRBV2	TGTGCCAGCAGTGTTGCAGACACCGGGGAGCTGTTTTTT	CASSVADTGELFF
TRBD2	NA	TRBJ2-5	TRBV27	TGTGCCAGCAGTTCCCGGGGGGGGTACGAGACCCAGTACTTC	CASSSRGGYETQYF
TRBD1	NA	TRBJ2-5	TRBV4-1	TGCGCCAGCAGCCAAGCCGACAGGGGGGTTGTCGAGACCCAGTACTTC	CASSQADRGVVETQYF
NA	NA	TRBJ2-1	TRBV10-1	TGCGCCAGGCTCCTACACAGGGTTAAGGATGAGCAGTTCTTC	CARLLHRVKDEQFF
NA	NA	TRBJ1-2	TRBV12-3/TRBV12-4	TGTGCCAGCAGTTTAGCGCGTGGAGGTGGCTACACCTTC	CASSLARGGGYTF
NA	NA	TRBJ2-7	TRBV7-3	TGTGCCAGCAGCCCGGACTCATCCTCCTACGAGCAGTACTTC	CASSPDSSSYEQYF
NA	NA	TRBJ1-2	TRBV18	TGTGCCAGCTCACCCAAACAGTCGTATGGCTACACCTTC	CASSPKQSYGYTF
TRBD1	NA	TRBJ1-5	TRBV10-3	TGTGCCATCAGTGAGGGAGAGACAGGGGGCGAGTGGAGTCAGCCCCAGCATTTT	CAISEGETGGEWSQPQHF
NA	NA	TRBJ2-7	TRBV27	TGTGCCAGCAGTCGGACAAGCGCTGCCGACGAGCAGTACTTC	CASSRTSAADEQYF
TRBD1	NA	TRBJ2-7	TRBV4-1	TGCGCCAGCAGCCACCCGGGACAGGGCTACGAGCAGTACTTC	CASSHPGQGYEQYF
NA	NA	TRBJ1-6	TRBV14	TGTGCCAGCAGCCAAGTCCCGAATTCACCCCTCCACTTT	CASSQVPNSPLHF
TRBD2	NA	TRBJ2-1	TRBV25-1	TGTGCCAGCAGTGATTGGTCTACGGGAGGGGGATACAATGAGCAGTTCTTC	CASSDWSTGGGYNEQFF
NA	once	TRBJ1-1	TRBV19	TGTGCCAGTAGTATCCCAGGCAGACAACCCTGGGCTGAAGCTTTCTTT	CASSIPGRQPWAEAFF